This T cell receptor beta chain derives from a study of tissue T cells after allogeneic stem cell transplantation. Sequencing was performed with immunoSEQ multiplex PCR; in TCRdb, only in-frame clones are kept and a portion is missing. This table has over 45,000 clones, roughly 73% appearing once. Details on this clone: The gene symbols are mouse symbols. The read ends 1 residue before the CDR3 terminus; that terminus is restored from the germline J gene.

Germline CDR1 and CDR2: SGHSN and HYEKVE. The CDR3 is 14 residues long. Trimming cost V 2 bases and J 3 bases, with 7 bases left between them. The source material was sorted cells pooled from one or two spleens. The chain employs TRBV12-1 and TRBJ1-6, with a weak D call TRBD1 (5 bases). TRBJ1-6 is flagged as an ORF with uncertain function. This sequence originates from a pool of C57BL/6 mice in good health. The CDR3 sequence is CASSRQLYNSPLYF. The sequenced CDR3 bases are TGTGCCAGCTCTCGACAGCTCTATAATTCGCCCCTCTAC.